The text below deals with one T cell receptor beta chain. Treatment of the sample: randomized to nivolumab then ipilimumab (arm A) or the reverse (arm B). Live CD3+CD8+ CD19− CD56− cells were sorted from PBMCs. The sample comes from a study of sequential checkpoint blockade in melanoma. Overall study context: Patients were randomized 1:1 to nivolumab-then-ipilimumab or ipilimumab-then-nivolumab first-line. Both treatment sequences were followed by maintenance nivolumab.

TCRdb's copy holds only in-frame clones and misses some; the assay was immunoSEQ multiplex PCR. This sample has more than 15,000 clones; more than 60% occur once, and the top ten carry 20% to 25%. Unmatched junction bases numbered 7, after V lost 0 bases and J lost 4 bases. Germline values: CDR1 SGDLS, CDR2 YYNGEE. The CDR3 loop spans 16 amino acids. The V and J genes are TRBV9 and TRBJ2-1; 7 nucleotides match TRBD2. The starting material was CD8+ T cells sorted from blood (inferred from file names), obtained from a patient given nivolumab and ipilimumab in sequence. This sequence was found in a human donor with melanoma. The CDR3 bases are TGTGCCAGCAGCGTAGATGGGGGGGACTGGTACAATGAGCAGTTCTTC. Its translation: CASSVDGGDWYNEQFF. The whole variable domain, filled in from reference TRBV9 and TRBJ2-1, reads DSGVTQTPKHLITATGQRVTLRCSPRSGDLSVYWYQQSLDQGLQFLIQYYNGEERAKGNILERFSAQQFPDLHSELNLSSLELGDSALYFCASSVDGGDWYNEQFFGPGTRLTVL.